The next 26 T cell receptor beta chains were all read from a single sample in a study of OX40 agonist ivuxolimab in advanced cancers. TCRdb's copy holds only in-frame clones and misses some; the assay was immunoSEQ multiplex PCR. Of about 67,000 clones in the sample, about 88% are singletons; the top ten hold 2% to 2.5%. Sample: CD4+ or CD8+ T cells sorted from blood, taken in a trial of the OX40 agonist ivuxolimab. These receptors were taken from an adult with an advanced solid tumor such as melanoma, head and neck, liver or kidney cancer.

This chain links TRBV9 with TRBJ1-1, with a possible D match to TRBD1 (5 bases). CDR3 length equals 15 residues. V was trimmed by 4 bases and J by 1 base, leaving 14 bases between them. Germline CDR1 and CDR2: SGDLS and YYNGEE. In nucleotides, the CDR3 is TGTGCCAGCAGCCTAGAGGGTACAGGGAACACTGAAGCTTTCTTT. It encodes CASSLEGTGNTEAFF.

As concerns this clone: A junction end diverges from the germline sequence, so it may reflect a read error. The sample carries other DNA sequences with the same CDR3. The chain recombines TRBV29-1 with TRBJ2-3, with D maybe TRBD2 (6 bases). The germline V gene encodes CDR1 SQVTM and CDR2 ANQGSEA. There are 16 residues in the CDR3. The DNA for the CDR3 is TGCAGTGTTGGAGGGGTCCGGCGGCGGCCCACAGATACGCAGTATTTT. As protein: CSVGGVRRRPTDTQYF.

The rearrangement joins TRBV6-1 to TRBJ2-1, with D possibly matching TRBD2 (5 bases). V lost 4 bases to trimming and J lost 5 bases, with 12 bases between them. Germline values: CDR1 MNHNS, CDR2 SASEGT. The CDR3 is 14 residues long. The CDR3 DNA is TGTGCCAGCAGTGGTCTAGCATTCGACAATGAGCAGTTCTTC. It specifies CASSGLAFDNEQFF.

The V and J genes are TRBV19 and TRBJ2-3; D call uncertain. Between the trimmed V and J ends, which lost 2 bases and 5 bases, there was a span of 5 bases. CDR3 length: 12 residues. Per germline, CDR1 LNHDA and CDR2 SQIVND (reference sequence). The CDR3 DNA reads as TGTGCCAGTAGTATAAGCCAAGATACGCAGTATTTT. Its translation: CASSISQDTQYF.

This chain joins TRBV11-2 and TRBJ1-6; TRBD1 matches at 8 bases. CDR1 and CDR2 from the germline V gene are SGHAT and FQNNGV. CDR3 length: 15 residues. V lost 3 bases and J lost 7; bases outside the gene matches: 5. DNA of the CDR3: TGTGCCAGCAGCTTGGCCGGACAGGGAAATTCACCCCTCCACTTT. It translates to CASSLAGQGNSPLHF.

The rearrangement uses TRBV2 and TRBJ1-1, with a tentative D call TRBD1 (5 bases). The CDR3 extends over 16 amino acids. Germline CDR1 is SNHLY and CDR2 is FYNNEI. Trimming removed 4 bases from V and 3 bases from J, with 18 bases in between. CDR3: CASSAETPRGDTEAFF. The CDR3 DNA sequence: TGTGCCAGCAGTGCGGAAACACCACGGGGGGACACTGAAGCTTTCTTT.

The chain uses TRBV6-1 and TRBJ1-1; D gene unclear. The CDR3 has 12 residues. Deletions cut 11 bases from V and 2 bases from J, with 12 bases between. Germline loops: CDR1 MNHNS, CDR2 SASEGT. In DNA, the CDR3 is TGTGCCGGACGCAAAAGTAACACTGAAGCTTTCTTT. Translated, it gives CAGRKSNTEAFF.

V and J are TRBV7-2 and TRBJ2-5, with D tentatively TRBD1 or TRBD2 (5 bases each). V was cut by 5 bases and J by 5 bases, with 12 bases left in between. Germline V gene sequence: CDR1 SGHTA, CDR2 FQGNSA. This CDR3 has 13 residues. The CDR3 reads CASSPGSGETQYF. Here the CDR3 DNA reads TGTGCCAGCAGCCCGGGGTCAGGGGAGACCCAGTACTTC.

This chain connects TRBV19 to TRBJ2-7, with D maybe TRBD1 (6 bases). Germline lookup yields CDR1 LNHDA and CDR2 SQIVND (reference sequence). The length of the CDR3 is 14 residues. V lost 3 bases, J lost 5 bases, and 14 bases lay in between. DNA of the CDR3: TGTGCCAGTAGTATCCGGGACAAGGGTAACGAGCAGTACTTC. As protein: CASSIRDKGNEQYF.

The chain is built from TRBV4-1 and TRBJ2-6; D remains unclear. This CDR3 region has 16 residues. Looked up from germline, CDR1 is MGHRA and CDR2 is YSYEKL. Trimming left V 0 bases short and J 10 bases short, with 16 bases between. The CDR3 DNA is TGCGCCAGCAGCCAAGATCGGCCCATTCAAACTAACGTCCTGACTTTC. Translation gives CASSQDRPIQTNVLTF.

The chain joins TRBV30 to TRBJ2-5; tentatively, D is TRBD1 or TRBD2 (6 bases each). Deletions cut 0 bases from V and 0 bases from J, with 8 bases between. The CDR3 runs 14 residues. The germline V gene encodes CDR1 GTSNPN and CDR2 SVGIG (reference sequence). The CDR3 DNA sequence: TGTGCCTGGAGTGTCGGGGGCCACCAAGAGACCCAGTACTTC. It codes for CAWSVGGHQETQYF.

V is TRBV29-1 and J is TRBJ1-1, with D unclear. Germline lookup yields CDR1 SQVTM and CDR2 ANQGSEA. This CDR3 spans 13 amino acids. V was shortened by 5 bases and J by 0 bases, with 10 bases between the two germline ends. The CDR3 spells CSVSEKVNTEAFF. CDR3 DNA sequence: TGCAGCGTTAGTGAGAAAGTGAACACTGAAGCTTTCTTT.

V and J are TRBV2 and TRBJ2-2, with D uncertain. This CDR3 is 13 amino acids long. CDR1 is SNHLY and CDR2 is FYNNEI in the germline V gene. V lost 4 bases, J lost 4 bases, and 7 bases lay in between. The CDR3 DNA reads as TGTGCCAGCAGTGGCTACAGCACCGGGGAGCTGTTTTTT. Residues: CASSGYSTGELFF.

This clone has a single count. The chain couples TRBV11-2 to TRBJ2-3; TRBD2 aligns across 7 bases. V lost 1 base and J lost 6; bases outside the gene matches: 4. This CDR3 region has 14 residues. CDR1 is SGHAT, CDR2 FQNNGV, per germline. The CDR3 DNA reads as TGTGCCAGCAGCTTAGGTGCGGGGGTTGATACGCAGTATTTT. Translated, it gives CASSLGAGVDTQYF.

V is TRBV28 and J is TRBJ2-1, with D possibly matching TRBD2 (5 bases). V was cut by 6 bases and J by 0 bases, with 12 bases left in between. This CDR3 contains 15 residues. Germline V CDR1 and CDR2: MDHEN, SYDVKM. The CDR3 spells CASSLTRSSYNEQFF. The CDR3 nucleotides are TGTGCCAGCAGCCTAACTAGGAGCTCCTACAATGAGCAGTTCTTC. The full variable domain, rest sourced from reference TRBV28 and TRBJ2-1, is DVKVTQSSRYLVKRTGEKVFLECVQDMDHENMFWYRQDPGLGLRLIYFSYDVKMKEKGDIPEGYSVSREKKERFSLILESASTNQTSMYLCASSLTRSSYNEQFFGPGTRLTVL.

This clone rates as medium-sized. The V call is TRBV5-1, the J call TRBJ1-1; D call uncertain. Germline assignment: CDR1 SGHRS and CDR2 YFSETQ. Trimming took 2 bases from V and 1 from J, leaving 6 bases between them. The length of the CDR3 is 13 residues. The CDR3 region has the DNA TGCGCCAGCAGCTTTAACAGGAACACTGAAGCTTTCTTT. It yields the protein CASSFNRNTEAFF.

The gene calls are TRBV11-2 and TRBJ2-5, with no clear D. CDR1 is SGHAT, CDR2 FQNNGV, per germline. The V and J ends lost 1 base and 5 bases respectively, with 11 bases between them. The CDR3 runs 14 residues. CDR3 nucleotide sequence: TGTGCCAGCAGCTTAGTTTCTAGGCGGGAGACCCAGTACTTC. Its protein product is CASSLVSRRETQYF.

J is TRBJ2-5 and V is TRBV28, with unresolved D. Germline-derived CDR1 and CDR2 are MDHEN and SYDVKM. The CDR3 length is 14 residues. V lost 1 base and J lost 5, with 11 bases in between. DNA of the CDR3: TGTGCCAGCAGTTTATTGTGGCGAACGGAGACCCAGTACTTC. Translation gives CASSLLWRTETQYF.

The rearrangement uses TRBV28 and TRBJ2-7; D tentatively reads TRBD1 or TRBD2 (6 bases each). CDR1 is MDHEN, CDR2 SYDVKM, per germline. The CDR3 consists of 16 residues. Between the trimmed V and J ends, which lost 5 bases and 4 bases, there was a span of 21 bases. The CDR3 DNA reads TGTGCCAGCAGTCGCGCTGGGGGGCAGGGCGTGTACGAGCAGTACTTC. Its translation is CASSRAGGQGVYEQYF.

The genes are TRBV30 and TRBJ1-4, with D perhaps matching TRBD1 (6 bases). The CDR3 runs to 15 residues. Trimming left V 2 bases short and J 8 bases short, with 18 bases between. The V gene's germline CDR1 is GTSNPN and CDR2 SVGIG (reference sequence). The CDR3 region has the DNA TGTGCCTGGAGTCCACTACAGGGAAGGGGCGAAAAACTGTTTTTT. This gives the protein CAWSPLQGRGEKLFF. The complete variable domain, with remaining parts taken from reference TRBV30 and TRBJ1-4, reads SQTIHQWPATLVQPVGSPLSLECTVEGTSNPNLYWYRQAAGRGLQLLFYSVGIGQISSEVPQNLSASRPQDRQFILSSKKLLLSDSGFYLCAWSPLQGRGEKLFFGSGTQLSVL.

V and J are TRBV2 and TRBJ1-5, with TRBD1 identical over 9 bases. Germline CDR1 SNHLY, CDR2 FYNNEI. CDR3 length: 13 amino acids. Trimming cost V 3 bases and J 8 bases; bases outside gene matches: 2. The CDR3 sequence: CASSEDRGEPQHF. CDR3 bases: TGTGCCAGCAGTGAGGACAGGGGCGAGCCCCAGCATTTT.

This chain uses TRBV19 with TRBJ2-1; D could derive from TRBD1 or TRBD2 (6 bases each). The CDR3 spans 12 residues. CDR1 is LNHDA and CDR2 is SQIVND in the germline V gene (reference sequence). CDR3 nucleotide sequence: TGTGCACTCCGGGCCGAGTCGGGGGCAAAGTTCTTC. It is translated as CALRAESGAKFF.

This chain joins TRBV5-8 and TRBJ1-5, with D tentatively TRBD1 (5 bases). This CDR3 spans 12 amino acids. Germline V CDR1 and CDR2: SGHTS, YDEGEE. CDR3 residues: CARGWKYQPQHF. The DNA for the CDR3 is TGTGCGCGGGGGTGGAAGTATCAGCCCCAGCATTTT.

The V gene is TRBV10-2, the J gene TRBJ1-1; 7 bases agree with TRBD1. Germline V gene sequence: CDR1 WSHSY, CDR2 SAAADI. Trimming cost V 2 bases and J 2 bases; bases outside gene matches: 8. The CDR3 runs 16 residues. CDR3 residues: CASSEDGTVINTEAFF. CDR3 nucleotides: TGCGCCAGCAGTGAGGACGGGACAGTAATTAACACTGAAGCTTTCTTT.

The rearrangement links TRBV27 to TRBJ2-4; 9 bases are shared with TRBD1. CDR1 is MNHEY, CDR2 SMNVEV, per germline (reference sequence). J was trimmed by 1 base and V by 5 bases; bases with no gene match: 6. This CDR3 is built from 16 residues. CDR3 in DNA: TGTGCCAGCAGTCCAACAGGGGGCTTGGCCAAAAACATTCAGTACTTC. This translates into CASSPTGGLAKNIQYF.

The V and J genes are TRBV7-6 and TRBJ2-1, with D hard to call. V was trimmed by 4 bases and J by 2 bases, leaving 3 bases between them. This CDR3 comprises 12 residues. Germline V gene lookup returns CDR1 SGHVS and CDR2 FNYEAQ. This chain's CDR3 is CASSSPYNEQFF. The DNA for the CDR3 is TGTGCCAGCAGCTCACCCTACAATGAGCAGTTCTTC.